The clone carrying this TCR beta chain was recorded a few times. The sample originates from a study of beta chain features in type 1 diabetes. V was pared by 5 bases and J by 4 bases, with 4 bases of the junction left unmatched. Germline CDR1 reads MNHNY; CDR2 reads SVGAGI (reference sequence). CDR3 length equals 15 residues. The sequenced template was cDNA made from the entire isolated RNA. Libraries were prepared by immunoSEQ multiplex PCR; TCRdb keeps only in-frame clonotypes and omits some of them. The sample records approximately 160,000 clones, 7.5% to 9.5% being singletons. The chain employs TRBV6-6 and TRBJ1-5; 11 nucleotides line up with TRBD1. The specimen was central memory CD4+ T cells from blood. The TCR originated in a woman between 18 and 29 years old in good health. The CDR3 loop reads CASSPGTGGNQPQHF. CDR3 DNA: TGTGCCAGCAGTCCCGGGACAGGGGGGAATCAGCCCCAGCATTTT.